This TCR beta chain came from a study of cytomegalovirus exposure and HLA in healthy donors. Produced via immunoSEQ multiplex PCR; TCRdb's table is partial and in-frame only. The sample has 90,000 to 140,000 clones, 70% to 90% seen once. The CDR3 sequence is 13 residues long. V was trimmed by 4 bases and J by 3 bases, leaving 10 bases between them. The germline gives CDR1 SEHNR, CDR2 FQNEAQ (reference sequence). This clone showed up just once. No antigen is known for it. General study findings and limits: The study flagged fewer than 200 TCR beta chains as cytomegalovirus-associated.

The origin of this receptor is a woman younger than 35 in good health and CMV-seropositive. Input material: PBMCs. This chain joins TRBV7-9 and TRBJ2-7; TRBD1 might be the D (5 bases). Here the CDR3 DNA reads TGTGCCAGCAGCTCGGACATCGTCTACGAGCAGTACTTC. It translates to CASSSDIVYEQYF.